This TCR beta chain is from a study of OX40 agonist ivuxolimab in advanced cancers. Overall study: Those enrolled were 82.7% male, with a mean age of around 55 years and ages from about 20 to 85. Prior anti-PD-1, anti-PD-L1 or anti-CTLA-4 therapy did not bar entry, and approximately 40% had some.

Study observations and caveats: At doses 0.1 to 3.0 mg/kg, CD4+ and CD8+ clones expanded.

On this clone: No antigen is known for it.

Repertoires were generated with immunoSEQ multiplex PCR, while TCRdb's copy carries only in-frame clones and drops some. The table shows roughly 60,000 clones, with roughly nine tenths occurring only once. Systemic immunosuppression or a history of autoimmune disease excluded patients. V was shortened by 0 bases and J by 2 bases, with 14 bases between the two germline ends. Germline values: CDR1 SGDLS, CDR2 YYNGEE. This CDR3 is built from 16 residues. This sequence was found in an adult with an advanced solid tumor such as melanoma, head and neck, liver or kidney cancer. This chain links TRBV9 with TRBJ1-1; possible D gene TRBD1, 5 bases. The sequences come from CD4+ or CD8+ T cells sorted from blood, collected in a trial of the OX40 agonist ivuxolimab. Written as DNA, the CDR3 is TGTGCCAGCAGCGTAGAAGGGGCAGGAGGAAACACTGAAGCTTTCTTT. It translates to CASSVEGAGGNTEAFF.